The sequence of this T cell receptor beta chain was determined in a study of blood T cell repertoires in COVID-19. About the study: From the United States, Italy and Spain came samples of acute and convalescent COVID-19. T cells, B-cell-depleted T cells, or PBMCs supplied cDNA or gDNA.

The protocol was immunoSEQ multiplex PCR, while the TCRdb copy is restricted to in-frame clones and leaves out a portion. In the table there are 200,000 to 250,000 clones, about nine tenths of which are singletons. The CDR3 covers 15 residues. Trimming took 8 bases from V and 2 from J; bases not matched to a gene: 9. CDR1 and CDR2 from the germline V gene are SNHLY and FYNNEI. Adults between roughly 18 and 89 years of age took part from about two dozen US areas. The sequence came from a woman in her thirties with acute COVID-19. The V and J genes are TRBV2 and TRBJ2-1; 7 nucleotides agree with TRBD2. Input material: PBMCs or T cells enriched from blood (not recorded which). The CDR3 nucleotides are TGTGCCAGCGGGGGGGTCATGGGTGCCTACAATGAGCAGTTCTTC. It translates to CASGGVMGAYNEQFF.